This T cell receptor (beta chain) is from a study of cytomegalovirus exposure and HLA in healthy donors. Looking at the study overall: Of 350 to 400 genotyped donors, 81% grouped in the Caucasian-associated ancestry cluster. Whole-study findings and limits: Donors were assumed by presence/absence analyses to have roughly uniform sequencing depth.

Notes on this clone: Its matching antigen is unknown.

The PCR used 60 Vbeta and 13 Jbeta primers. Measured with immunoSEQ multiplex PCR; TCRdb has only the in-frame clones, and not every one. The sample lists about 160,000 clones; roughly 77% were seen once. The germline gives CDR1 GTSNPN, CDR2 SVGIG (reference sequence). The CDR3 contains 14 residues. The V and J ends lost 4 bases and 5 bases respectively, with 18 bases between them. The clonotype originates from a woman aged 40 to 55 in good health and CMV-seropositive. Sequencing used PBMCs. This sequence joins TRBV30 and TRBJ2-7, with D possibly TRBD1 on 6 matching bases. In DNA form, the CDR3 reads TGTGCCTGGACCTTACAGGGTTTACCTAACGAGCAGTACTTC. Its protein is CAWTLQGLPNEQYF.